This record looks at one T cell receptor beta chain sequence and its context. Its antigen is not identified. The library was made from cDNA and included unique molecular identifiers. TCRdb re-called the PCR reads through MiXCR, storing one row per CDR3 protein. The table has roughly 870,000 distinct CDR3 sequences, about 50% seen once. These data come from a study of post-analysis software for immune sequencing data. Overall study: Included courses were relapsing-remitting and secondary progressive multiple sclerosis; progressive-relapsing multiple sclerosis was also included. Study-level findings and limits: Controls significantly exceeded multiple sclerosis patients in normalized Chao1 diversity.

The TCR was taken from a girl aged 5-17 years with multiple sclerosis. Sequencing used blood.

This CDR3 reads CASSFSTSGRTGTQYF. The CDR3 bases are TGTGCCAGCAGTTTTTCGACTAGCGGACGGACGGGGACGCAGTATTTT. The V gene is TRBV12-3 or TRBV12-4, the J gene TRBJ2-3, with 9 nucleotides matching TRBD2. J was trimmed by 9 bases and V by 3 bases; bases with no gene match: 13. CDR3 length equals 16 residues.